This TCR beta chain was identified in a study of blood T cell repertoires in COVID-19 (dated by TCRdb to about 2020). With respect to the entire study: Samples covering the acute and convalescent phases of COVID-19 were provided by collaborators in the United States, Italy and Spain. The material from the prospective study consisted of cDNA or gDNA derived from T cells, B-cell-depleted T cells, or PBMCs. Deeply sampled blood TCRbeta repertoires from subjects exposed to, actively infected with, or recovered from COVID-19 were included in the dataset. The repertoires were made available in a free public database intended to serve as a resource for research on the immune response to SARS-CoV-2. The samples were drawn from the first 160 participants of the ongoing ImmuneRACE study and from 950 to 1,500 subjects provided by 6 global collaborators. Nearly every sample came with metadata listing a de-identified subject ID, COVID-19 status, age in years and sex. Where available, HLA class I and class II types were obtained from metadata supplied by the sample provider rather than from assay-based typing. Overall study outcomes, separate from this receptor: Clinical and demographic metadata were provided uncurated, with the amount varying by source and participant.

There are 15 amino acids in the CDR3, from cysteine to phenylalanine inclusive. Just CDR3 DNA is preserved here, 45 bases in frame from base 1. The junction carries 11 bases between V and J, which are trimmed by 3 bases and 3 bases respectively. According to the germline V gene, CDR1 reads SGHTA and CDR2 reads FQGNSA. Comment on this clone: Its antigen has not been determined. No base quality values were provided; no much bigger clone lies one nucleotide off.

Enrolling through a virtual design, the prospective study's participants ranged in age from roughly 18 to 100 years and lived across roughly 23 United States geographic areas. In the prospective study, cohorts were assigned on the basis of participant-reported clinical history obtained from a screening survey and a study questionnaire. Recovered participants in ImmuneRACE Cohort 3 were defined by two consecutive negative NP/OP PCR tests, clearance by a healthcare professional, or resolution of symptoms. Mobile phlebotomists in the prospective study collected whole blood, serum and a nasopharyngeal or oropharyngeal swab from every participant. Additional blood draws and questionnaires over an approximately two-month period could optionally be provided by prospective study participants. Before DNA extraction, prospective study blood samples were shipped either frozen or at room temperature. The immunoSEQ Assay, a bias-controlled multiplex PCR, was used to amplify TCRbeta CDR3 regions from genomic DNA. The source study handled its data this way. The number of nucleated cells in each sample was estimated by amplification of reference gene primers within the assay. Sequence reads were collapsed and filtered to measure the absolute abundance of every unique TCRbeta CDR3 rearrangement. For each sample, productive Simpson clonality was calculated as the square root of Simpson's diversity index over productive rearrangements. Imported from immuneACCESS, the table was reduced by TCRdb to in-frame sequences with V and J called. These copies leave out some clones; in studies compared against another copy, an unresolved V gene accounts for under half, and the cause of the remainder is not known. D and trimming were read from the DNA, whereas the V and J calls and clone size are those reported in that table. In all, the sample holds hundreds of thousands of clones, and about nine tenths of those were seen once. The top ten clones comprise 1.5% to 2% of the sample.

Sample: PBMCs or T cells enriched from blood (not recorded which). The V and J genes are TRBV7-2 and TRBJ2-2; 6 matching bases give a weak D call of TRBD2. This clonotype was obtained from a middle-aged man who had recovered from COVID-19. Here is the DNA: TGTGCCAGCAGCTTTTTTGGCGGGGACACCGGGGAGCTGTTTTTT. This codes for CASSFFGGDTGELFF.